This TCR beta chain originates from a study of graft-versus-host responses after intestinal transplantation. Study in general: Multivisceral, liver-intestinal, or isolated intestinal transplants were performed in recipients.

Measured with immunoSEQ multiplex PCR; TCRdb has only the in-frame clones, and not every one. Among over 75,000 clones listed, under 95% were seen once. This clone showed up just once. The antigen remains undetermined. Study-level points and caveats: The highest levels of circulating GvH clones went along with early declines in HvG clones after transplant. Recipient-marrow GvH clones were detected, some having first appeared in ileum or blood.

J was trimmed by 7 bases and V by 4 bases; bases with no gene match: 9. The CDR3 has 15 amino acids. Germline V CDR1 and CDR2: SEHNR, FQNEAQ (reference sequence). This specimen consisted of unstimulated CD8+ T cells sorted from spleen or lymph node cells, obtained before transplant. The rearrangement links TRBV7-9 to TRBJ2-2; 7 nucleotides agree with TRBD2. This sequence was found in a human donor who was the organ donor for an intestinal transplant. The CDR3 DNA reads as TGTGCCAGCAGCTCATCGATGGGGGGGATCGGGGAGCTGTTTTTT. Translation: CASSSSMGGIGELFF.